Included here is one T cell receptor (beta chain) sequence, with context. The sample belongs to a study of blood T cell repertoires in COVID-19. Overall study: Some COVID-19 samples were acute and others convalescent; all came from the United States, Italy and Spain. Nucleic acid was either cDNA or gDNA, and it came from T cells, B-cell-depleted T cells, or PBMCs.

Germline lookup yields CDR1 SGDLS and CDR2 YYNGEE. This CDR3 contains 15 residues. V was pared by 0 bases and J by 2 bases, with 10 bases between. TCRdb's table, derived via immunoSEQ multiplex PCR, lists solely in-frame clones and lacks some. This table has 350,000 to 450,000 clones, 75% to 90% appearing once. Material: peripheral blood. The J gene is TRBJ2-3, the V gene TRBV9; D might be TRBD1 (5 bases). The sequence was collected from a woman aged 60 to 75 with COVID-19, enrolled during active disease. The DNA of the CDR3 is TGTGCCAGCAGCGTAGCACAGGAGTTCACAGATACGCAGTATTTT. It yields the protein CASSVAQEFTDTQYF.